The 12 T cell receptor beta chains below come from one sample, sequenced in a study of shared clonotypes between healthy human individuals (dated by TCRdb to about 2020). CD8 naive samples consisted of CD45RO-negative cells that were positively selected for CCR7, yielding a CD45RA+CCR7+ population without TemRA cells. The receptor library was made with the immunoSEQ multiplex PCR assay. TCRdb provides this immuneACCESS table in a form limited to in-frame rearrangements. Some clones are lacking; in checked studies, under half of them reflect an unresolved V gene, and why the rest are absent is not known. This sample comprises roughly 2,000,000 clones, around 96% of them detected only once. More than 0.95% of the sample is in the top ten clones. Sequencing was carried out using naive CD8+ T cells sorted from blood. The cell subset or site label, read with the paper, signifies: CD45RA+CCR7+. These TCRs come from a young man in good health.

As for this clone: The sample has other DNA sequences that encode this CDR3 too. The DNA of the CDR3 is TGTGCCAGCAGCTCCCAGTCCACAGATACGCAGTATTTT. It is translated as CASSSQSTDTQYF. This chain links TRBV13 with TRBJ2-3; the D is unclear. Trimming removed 4 bases at V and 2 bases at J, with 7 bases between. This CDR3 contains 13 residues. The V gene's germline CDR1 is PRHDT and CDR2 FYEKMQ (reference sequence).

This chain links TRBV7-9 with TRBJ2-5, with TRBD2 matching over 11 bases. The V gene end was trimmed by 4 bases and the J gene end by 3 bases; junction bases not matched to a gene: 4. Germline-derived CDR1 and CDR2 are SEHNR and FQNEAQ (reference sequence). CDR3 length equals 15 residues. The DNA for the CDR3 is TGTGCCAGCAGCTACGTGGGACTAGCGGAAGAGACCCAGTACTTC. This gives the protein CASSYVGLAEETQYF.

The genes are TRBV4-1 and TRBJ2-7, with unresolved D. The CDR3 spans 12 residues. Trimming took off 0 bases at V and 5 bases at J, with 5 bases between the two ends. Germline V gene sequence: CDR1 MGHRA, CDR2 YSYEKL. CDR3 DNA: TGCGCCAGCAGCCAAGATTCCGACGAGCAGTACTTC. Protein sequence: CASSQDSDEQYF.

In nucleotides, the CDR3 is TGTGCCAGCAGTTTTACCGGGACGGAAAATCAGCCCCAGCATTTT. Its protein is CASSFTGTENQPQHF. V gene TRBV27 combines with J gene TRBJ1-5; D possibly corresponds to TRBD1 (5 bases). CDR1 is MNHEY and CDR2 is SMNVEV in the germline V gene (reference sequence). V shed 3 bases and J shed 4 bases, with 13 bases lying between them. This CDR3 is 15 amino acids long.

The rearrangement uses TRBV11-1 and TRBJ2-1; no clear D gene. The CDR3 has 15 residues. The germline V gene encodes CDR1 SGHAT and CDR2 FQDESV (reference sequence). Deletions cut 1 base from V and 3 bases from J, with 10 bases between. This CDR3 is CASSLDAGYYNEQFF. In nucleotides, the CDR3 is TGTGCCAGCAGCTTAGACGCCGGATACTACAATGAGCAGTTCTTC.

As DNA, the CDR3 is TGCGCCAGCAGCCAAGCCCTCGGGTATGCCAATGAGCAGTTCTTC. Translated: CASSQALGYANEQFF. This sequence joins TRBV4-3 and TRBJ2-1, with no clear D. Germline CDR1 reads LGHNA; CDR2 reads YSLEER. Trimming pared 1 base from V and 6 bases from J, leaving 13 bases between. The CDR3 is 15 amino acids.

The chain uses TRBV5-5 and TRBJ1-6; D not certain. The germline V and J ends were trimmed by 4 bases and 6 bases, with 11 bases remaining between them. Germline CDR1 SGHKS, CDR2 YYEKEE (reference sequence). This CDR3 comprises 14 residues. The CDR3 sequence: CASSEPAVNSPLHF. The CDR3 bases are TGTGCCAGCAGCGAGCCGGCGGTTAATTCACCCCTCCACTTT.

Details on this clone: Other DNA sequences in the sample encode the same CDR3. The CDR3 region is CASSLRSSYEQYF. The CDR3 coding sequence is TGTGCCAGCAGCCTACGGAGCTCCTACGAGCAGTACTTC. The gene calls are TRBV13 and TRBJ2-7; D remains ambiguous. Germline CDR1 and CDR2: PRHDT and FYEKMQ (reference sequence). V shed 5 bases and J shed 0 bases, with 8 bases lying between them. The CDR3 is made up of 13 amino acids.

This chain connects TRBV4-1 to TRBJ1-1; D gene unclear. The germline gives CDR1 MGHRA, CDR2 YSYEKL. The CDR3 covers 14 residues. Trimming pared 4 bases from V and 3 bases from J, leaving 12 bases between. The CDR3 sequence is CASSLRLMDTEAFF. DNA of the CDR3: TGCGCCAGCAGCCTAAGGTTGATGGACACTGAAGCTTTCTTT.

The chain recombines TRBV27 with TRBJ2-1; TRBD2 matches at 11 bases. CDR3 length: 18 residues. The J segment lost 2 bases and the V segment lost 0 bases, leaving 6 bases of the junction unmatched. The germline V gene encodes CDR1 MNHEY and CDR2 SMNVEV (reference sequence). The CDR3 DNA reads as TGTGCCAGCAGTTTATCGGGTAGCGGGAGGGCCCCCTACAATGAGCAGTTCTTC. It codes for CASSLSGSGRAPYNEQFF.

The chain couples TRBV4-1 to TRBJ1-5; unclear D gene. V lost 0 bases and J lost 0, with 12 bases in between. The CDR3 length is 17 residues. Germline CDR1 is MGHRA and CDR2 is YSYEKL. This chain's CDR3 is CASSQEADPNSNQPQHF. In DNA, the CDR3 is TGCGCCAGCAGCCAAGAGGCTGACCCCAATAGCAATCAGCCCCAGCATTTT.

The chain has TRBV29-1 and TRBJ2-3, with TRBD2 matching over 11 bases. V lost 7 bases to trimming and J lost 2 bases; unmatched junction nucleotides: 5. The CDR3 length is 14 residues. Germline lookup yields CDR1 SQVTM and CDR2 ANQGSEA. The CDR3 reads CSAKTSGITDTQYF. The CDR3 DNA reads TGCAGCGCCAAGACTAGCGGGATCACAGATACGCAGTATTTT.